The text below deals with one TCR beta chain. Germline V gene data show CDR1 as MDHEN and CDR2 as SYDVKM. This CDR3 contains 12 residues. V was trimmed by 3 bases and J by 7 bases, leaving 10 bases between them. This sample is drawn from a study of cytomegalovirus exposure and HLA in healthy donors. In the PCR, 60 Vbeta and 13 Jbeta primers were used. TCRdb's table, derived via immunoSEQ multiplex PCR, lists solely in-frame clones and lacks some. This table has about 95,000 clones, approximately 80% appearing once. The chain carries TRBV28 and TRBJ2-7; D remains ambiguous. The TCR originated in a man aged 25 to 45 in good health and CMV-seropositive. The specimen was PBMCs. CDR3 region: CASSFALREQYF. The CDR3 DNA sequence: TGTGCCAGCAGTTTCGCCTTGCGGGAGCAGTACTTC.